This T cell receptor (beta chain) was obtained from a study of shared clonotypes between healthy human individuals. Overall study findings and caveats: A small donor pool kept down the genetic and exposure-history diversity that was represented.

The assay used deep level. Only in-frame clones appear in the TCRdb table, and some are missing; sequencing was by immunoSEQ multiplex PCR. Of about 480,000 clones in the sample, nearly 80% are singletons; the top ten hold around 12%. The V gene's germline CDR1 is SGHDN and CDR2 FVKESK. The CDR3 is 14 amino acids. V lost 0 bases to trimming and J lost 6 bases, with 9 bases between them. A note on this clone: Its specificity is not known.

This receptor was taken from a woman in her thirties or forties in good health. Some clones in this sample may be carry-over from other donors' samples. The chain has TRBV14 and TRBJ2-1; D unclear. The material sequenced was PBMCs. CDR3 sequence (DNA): TGTGCCAGCAGCCAAGACATCCAGTCCAATGAGCAGTTCTTC. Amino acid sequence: CASSQDIQSNEQFF.